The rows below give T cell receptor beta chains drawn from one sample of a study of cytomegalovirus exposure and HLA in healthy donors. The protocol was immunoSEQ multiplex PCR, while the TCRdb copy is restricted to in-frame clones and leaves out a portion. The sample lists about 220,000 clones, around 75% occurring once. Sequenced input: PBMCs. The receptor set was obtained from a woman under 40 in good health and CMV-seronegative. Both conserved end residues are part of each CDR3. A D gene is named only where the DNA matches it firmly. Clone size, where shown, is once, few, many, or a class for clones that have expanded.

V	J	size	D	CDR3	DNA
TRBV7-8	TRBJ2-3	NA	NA	CASSLNYRDTDTQYF	TGTGCCAGCAGCTTAAACTACAGGGACACAGATACGCAGTATTTT
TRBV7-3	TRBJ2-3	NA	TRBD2	CASSLGLAVTDTQYF	TGTGCCAGCAGCTTAGGACTAGCGGTCACAGATACGCAGTATTTT
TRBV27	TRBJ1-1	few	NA	CASSLRASGTEAFF	TGTGCCAGCAGCCTCAGGGCGTCCGGGACTGAAGCTTTCTTT
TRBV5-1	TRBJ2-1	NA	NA	CASSLPDRPFNEQFF	TGCGCCAGCAGCTTGCCGGACAGACCATTCAATGAGCAGTTCTTC
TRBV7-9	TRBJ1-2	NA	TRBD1	CASSSGTGGRYGYTF	TGTGCCAGCAGCTCCGGGACAGGGGGCCGCTATGGCTACACCTTC
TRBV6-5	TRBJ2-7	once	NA	CASSEDYSSYEQYF	TGTGCCAGCAGTGAAGACTACAGCTCCTACGAGCAGTACTTC
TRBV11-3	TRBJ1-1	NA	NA	CASSFGTGKTEAFF	TGTGCCAGCAGCTTTGGCACAGGGAAGACTGAAGCTTTCTTT
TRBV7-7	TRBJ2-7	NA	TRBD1	CASSYGQGPYYEQYF	TGTGCTAGCAGCTACGGACAGGGGCCATACTACGAGCAGTACTTC
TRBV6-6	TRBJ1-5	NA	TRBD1	CASSQQGIYQPQHF	TGTGCCAGCAGTCAACAGGGGATCTATCAGCCCCAGCATTTT
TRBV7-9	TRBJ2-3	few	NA	CSSSLGTPAGDTQYF	TGTTCCAGCAGCTTAGGGACCCCCGCGGGGGATACGCAGTATTTT
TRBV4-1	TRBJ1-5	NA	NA	CASSQSLQAGNQPQHF	TGCGCCAGCAGCCAATCCTTGCAAGCGGGCAATCAGCCCCAGCATTTT
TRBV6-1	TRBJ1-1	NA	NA	CASSFQTEAFF	TGTGCCAGCAGCTTCCAGACTGAAGCTTTCTTT
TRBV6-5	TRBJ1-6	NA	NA	CASSYSGAMGSPLNF	TGTGCCAGCAGTTACTCGGGGGCTATGGGCTCCCCCCTCAACTTT
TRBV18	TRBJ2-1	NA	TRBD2	CASSPSLAGVSYNEQFF	TGTGCCAGCTCACCATCCCTAGCGGGAGTCTCCTACAATGAGCAGTTCTTC
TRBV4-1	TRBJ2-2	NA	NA	CASSQDLAGDLDTGELFF	TGCGCCAGCAGCCAAGATCTCGCAGGGGACCTTGACACCGGGGAGCTGTTTTTT
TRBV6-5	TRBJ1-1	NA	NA	CASNLDGLNTEAFF	TGTGCCAGCAACCTAGACGGGTTGAACACTGAAGCTTTCTTT
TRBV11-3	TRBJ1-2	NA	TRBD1	CASSSQGALGYTF	TGTGCCAGCAGCTCACAGGGGGCTTTAGGCTACACCTTC
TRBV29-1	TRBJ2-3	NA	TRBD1	CSAGQGEADTQYF	TGCAGCGCCGGACAGGGGGAGGCAGATACGCAGTATTTT
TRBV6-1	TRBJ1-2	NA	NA	CASSLEAYGYTF	TGTGCCAGCAGTTTGGAGGCCTATGGCTACACCTTC
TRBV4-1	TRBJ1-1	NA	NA	CASSPRWRDTEAFF	TGCGCCAGCAGCCCGCGGTGGAGGGACACTGAAGCTTTCTTT
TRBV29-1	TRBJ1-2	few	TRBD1	CSVESGGGYGYTF	TGCAGCGTTGAGTCAGGGGGCGGCTATGGCTACACCTTC
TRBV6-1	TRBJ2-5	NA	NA	CASSEALDGETQYF	TGTGCCAGCAGTGAAGCCCTAGATGGGGAGACCCAGTACTTC
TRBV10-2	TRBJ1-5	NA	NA	CASSDFGFRQPQHF	TGCGCCAGCAGTGACTTCGGGTTCCGTCAGCCCCAGCATTTT
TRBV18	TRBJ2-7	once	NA	CASSPPTRQSYEQYF	TGTGCCAGCTCACCCCCCACGCGGCAGTCCTACGAGCAGTACTTC
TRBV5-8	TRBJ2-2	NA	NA	CASSRRARETGELFF	TGTGCCAGCAGCCGCCGGGCCCGGGAGACCGGGGAGCTGTTTTTT
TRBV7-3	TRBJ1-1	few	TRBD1	CASSQVGGTGNTEAFF	TGCGCCAGCAGCCAAGTTGGCGGGACAGGGAACACTGAAGCTTTCTTT
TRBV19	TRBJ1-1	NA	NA	CASSHDRSNTEAFF	TGTGCCAGTAGCCATGACAGGTCGAACACTGAAGCTTTCTTT
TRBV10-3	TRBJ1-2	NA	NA	CAISDRQTNYGYTF	TGTGCCATCAGTGATCGACAGACTAACTATGGCTACACCTTC
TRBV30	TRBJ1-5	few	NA	CAWSTGNQPQHF	TGTGCCTGGAGTACGGGGAATCAGCCCCAGCATTTT
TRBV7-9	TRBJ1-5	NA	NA	CASSLDGQGNQPQHF	TGTGCCAGCAGCTTAGATGGGCAGGGGAATCAGCCCCAGCATTTT
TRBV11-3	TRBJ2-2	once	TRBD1	CASSPQGTGELFF	TGTGCCAGCAGCCCACAGGGGACCGGGGAGCTGTTTTTT
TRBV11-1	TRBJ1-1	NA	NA	CASSPLFGTEAFF	TGTGCCAGCAGCCCTCTTTTCGGCACTGAAGCTTTCTTT
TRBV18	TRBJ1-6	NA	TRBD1	CASSLDPGQYNSPLHF	TGTGCCAGCTCACTAGACCCGGGACAGTACAATTCACCCCTCCACTTT
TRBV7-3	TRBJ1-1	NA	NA	CASSQGITEAFF	TGTGCCAGCAGTCAGGGGATCACTGAAGCTTTCTTT
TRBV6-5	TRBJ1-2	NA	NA	CASTSRQDRPTGYTF	TGTGCCAGCACCTCTCGCCAGGACAGACCGACAGGCTACACCTTC
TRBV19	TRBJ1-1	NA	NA	CASSIYPTGGTEAFF	TGTGCCAGTAGTATATACCCGACGGGGGGCACTGAAGCTTTCTTT
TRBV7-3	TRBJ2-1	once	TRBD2	CASSSERGKVNEQFF	TGTGCCAGCAGCTCAGAGCGGGGAAAGGTAAATGAGCAGTTCTTC
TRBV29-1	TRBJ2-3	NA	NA	CSGARGDTQYF	TGCAGCGGCGCACGGGGGGATACGCAGTATTTT
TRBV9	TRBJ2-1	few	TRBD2	CASSVVGGRSPSEQFF	TGTGCCAGCAGCGTAGTGGGCGGGAGGAGCCCAAGTGAGCAGTTCTTC
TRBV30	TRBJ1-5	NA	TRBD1	CAWSVDRAPPPQHF	TGTGCCTGGAGCGTGGACAGGGCCCCGCCGCCCCAGCATTTT
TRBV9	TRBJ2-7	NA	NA	CASSSEQTGTYSYEQYF	TGTGCCAGCAGCTCTGAGCAGACAGGCACGTACTCCTACGAGCAGTACTTC
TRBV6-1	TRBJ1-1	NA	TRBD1	CASMGYRGSAEAFF	TGTGCCAGCATGGGATACAGGGGGAGCGCTGAAGCTTTCTTT
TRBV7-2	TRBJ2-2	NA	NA	CASSQDRVRTSNTGELFF	TGTGCCAGCAGCCAAGATCGGGTAAGGACTTCGAACACCGGGGAGCTGTTTTTT
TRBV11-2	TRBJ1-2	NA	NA	CASSPDRYHGYTF	TGTGCCAGCAGCCCCGACAGGTATCACGGCTACACCTTC
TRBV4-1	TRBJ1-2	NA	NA	CASSAESDYGYTF	TGCGCCAGCAGCGCCGAATCGGACTATGGCTACACCTTC
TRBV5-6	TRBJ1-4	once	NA	CASSLRDDPPTNEKLFF	TGTGCCAGCAGCTTACGGGATGATCCTCCAACTAATGAAAAACTGTTTTTT
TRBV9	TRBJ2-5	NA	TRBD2	CASSVGLAGETQYF	TGTGCCAGCAGCGTCGGACTAGCAGGAGAGACCCAGTACTTC
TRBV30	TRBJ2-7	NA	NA	CAWGARLVSEQYF	TGTGCCTGGGGGGCGAGGCTAGTCTCCGAGCAGTACTTC
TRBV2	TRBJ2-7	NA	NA	CAIALSGQPIWEQYF	TGTGCCATAGCATTATCAGGACAGCCCATATGGGAGCAGTACTTC
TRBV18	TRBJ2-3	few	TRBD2	CASSSGLAGVGTDTQYF	TGTGCCAGCTCATCGGGACTAGCGGGAGTTGGAACAGATACGCAGTATTTT
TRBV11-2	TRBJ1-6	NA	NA	CASSLSRGSPLHF	TGTGCCAGCAGCTTAAGCCGGGGGTCACCCCTCCACTTT
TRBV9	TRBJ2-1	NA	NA	CASGGPREQFF	TGTGCCAGCGGGGGCCCTAGGGAGCAGTTCTTC